Listed here are 18 T cell receptor beta chains from one sample, sequenced in a study of cytomegalovirus exposure and HLA in healthy donors (dated by TCRdb to about 2017). Libraries were prepared through the immunoSEQ multiplex PCR assay. What TCRdb holds here is the immuneACCESS table cut down to in-frame rearrangements. Part of the clones is not present; checked against another copy, under half of the missing clones reflect an unresolved V gene, and the others are unexplained. This sample lists a few hundred thousand clones; roughly 87% were detected once. Approximately 3% of the sample rests with the top ten. Material for sequencing was PBMCs. These receptors were obtained from a woman under 40 in good health and CMV-seronegative.

The rearrangement joins TRBV7-9 to TRBJ2-1, with TRBD2 matching over 14 bases. V dropped 5 bases and J dropped 4; count of bases not matched to a gene: 4. The germline CDR1 and CDR2 sequences are SEHNR and FQNEAQ (reference sequence). The CDR3 totals 16 residues. The CDR3 is CASSIRLAGGYNEQFF. The CDR3 region has the DNA TGTGCCAGCAGCATAAGACTAGCGGGAGGGTACAATGAGCAGTTCTTC.

This chain uses TRBV10-2 with TRBJ2-7; D is uncertain. Germline V gene data show CDR1 as WSHSY and CDR2 as SAAADI. Trimming removed 2 bases from V and 3 bases from J, with 5 bases in between. CDR3 size: 12 residues. The CDR3 nucleotides read TGCGCCAGCAGTGAGCTATTCTACGAGCAGTACTTC. This translates into CASSELFYEQYF.

The chain employs TRBV5-6 and TRBJ1-1; D ambiguous. CDR1 is SGHDT, CDR2 YYEEEE, per germline. There are 17 residues in the CDR3. Trimming removed 1 base from V and 0 bases from J, with 16 bases in between. CDR3 bases: TGTGCCAGCAGCTTGCGGGTCGCCGTGCCCATGAACACTGAAGCTTTCTTT. Protein sequence: CASSLRVAVPMNTEAFF.

The J gene is TRBJ2-7, the V gene TRBV28, with unresolved D. The CDR3 length is 12 residues. The germline V gene has CDR1 MDHEN and CDR2 SYDVKM. The V and J ends lost 10 bases and 2 bases respectively, with 12 bases between them. CDR3: CATTKQTYEQYF. Here the CDR3 DNA reads TGTGCCACCACGAAACAAACCTACGAGCAGTACTTC.

The chain recombines TRBV27 with TRBJ2-1, with 7 bases lining up with TRBD1. J was trimmed by 7 bases and V by 3 bases; bases with no gene match: 3. Germline V lookup: CDR1 MNHEY, CDR2 SMNVEV (reference sequence). The CDR3 contains 13 residues. The CDR3 DNA follows: TGTGCCAGCAGTTTCGGACAGGTGAATGAGCAGTTCTTC. It yields the protein CASSFGQVNEQFF.

The chain is built from TRBV30 and TRBJ1-1; D is unclear. The germline V gene encodes CDR1 GTSNPN and CDR2 SVGIG (reference sequence). The CDR3 has 11 residues. V shed 2 bases and J shed 4 bases, with 5 bases lying between them. The DNA for the CDR3 is TGTGCCTGGAGTCAAGGCACTGAAGCTTTCTTT. It yields the protein CAWSQGTEAFF.

The chain is built from TRBV4-3 and TRBJ2-7; perhaps D is TRBD1 or TRBD2 (5 bases each). The CDR3 is 15 residues long. Germline CDR1 and CDR2: LGHNA and YSLEER. The V end lost 1 base, the J end lost 7 bases, and 17 bases lay between the germline ends. CDR3 residues: CASSQGLSWDVEQYF. The CDR3 region has the DNA TGCGCCAGCAGCCAAGGGCTCAGTTGGGACGTAGAGCAGTACTTC.

V is TRBV4-3 and J is TRBJ2-1; 11 bases agree with TRBD2. V shed 0 bases and J 3 bases; nucleotides not matched to a gene: 7. The CDR3 runs to 18 residues. Germline V gives CDR1 LGHNA, CDR2 YSLEER. CDR3 residues: CASSQDTVAGGVYNEQFF. The CDR3 region has the DNA TGCGCCAGCAGCCAAGATACTGTAGCGGGAGGGGTCTACAATGAGCAGTTCTTC.

The J gene is TRBJ2-2, the V gene TRBV7-2; D is uncertain. Trimming stripped 3 bases from V and 6 bases from J, with 8 bases between. CDR1 is SGHTA, CDR2 FQGNSA, per germline. This CDR3 comprises 13 residues. CDR3 nucleotides: TGTGCCAGCAGCTTGGGTACCGCCGGGGAGCTGTTTTTT. It codes for CASSLGTAGELFF.

This clone was counted a few times. The V and J genes are TRBV30 and TRBJ1-5; TRBD1 might be the D (5 bases). Trimming pared 2 bases from V and 1 base from J, leaving 6 bases between. The germline CDR1 and CDR2 sequences are GTSNPN and SVGIG (reference sequence). CDR3 length: 13 amino acids. Here the CDR3 DNA reads TGTGCCTGGAGTCCAGGGAGCAATCAGCCCCAGCATTTT. It translates to CAWSPGSNQPQHF.

This clone was seen only once. The chain links TRBV5-6 to TRBJ2-1, with D uncertain. Trimming took 0 bases from V and 4 from J, leaving 8 bases between them. This CDR3 spans 14 amino acids. Germline values: CDR1 SGHDT, CDR2 YYEEEE. The chain's CDR3 is CASSLGRKYNEQFF. DNA for the CDR3: TGTGCCAGCAGCTTGGGGCGCAAGTACAATGAGCAGTTCTTC.

The V call is TRBV29-1, the J call TRBJ2-1; a possible D gene is TRBD1 (5 bases). The CDR3 contains 15 residues. Trimming stripped 3 bases from V and 6 bases from J, with 18 bases between. Germline CDR1 SQVTM, CDR2 ANQGSEA. The CDR3 sequence is CSVDETARFPNEQFF. In DNA form, the CDR3 reads TGCAGCGTTGATGAGACAGCGCGTTTTCCCAATGAGCAGTTCTTC.

This chain uses TRBV7-6 with TRBJ2-3; 9 nucleotides agree with TRBD1. J lost 1 base, V lost 5 bases, and 7 bases had no gene match. The CDR3 runs to 16 residues. CDR1 and CDR2 from the germline V gene are SGHVS and FNYEAQ. Written as DNA, the CDR3 is TGTGCCAGCAGCACTACAGGGGGCGGAGGCACAGATACGCAGTATTTT. It encodes CASSTTGGGGTDTQYF.

This clone was found once. The chain has TRBV6-1 and TRBJ2-7; D is undetermined. The CDR3 is 15 residues long. The germline V and J ends were trimmed by 3 bases and 0 bases, with 12 bases remaining between them. Germline-derived CDR1 and CDR2 are MNHNS and SASEGT. CDR3 in DNA: TGTGCCAGCAGTGAGTATAAGGGCCTCTCCTACGAGCAGTACTTC. Protein: CASSEYKGLSYEQYF.

This clone is a singleton in its sample. The V and J genes are TRBV27 and TRBJ1-2; no definite D call. CDR1 is MNHEY and CDR2 is SMNVEV in the germline V gene (reference sequence). Trimming left V 3 bases short and J 8 bases short, with 16 bases between. The CDR3 sequence is 14 residues long. CDR3 amino acids: CASSFLPVYHGYTF. CDR3 DNA: TGTGCCAGCAGTTTTCTCCCAGTCTATCACGGCTACACCTTC.

This chain links TRBV11-2 with TRBJ1-5; no clear D gene. Germline-derived CDR1 and CDR2 are SGHAT and FQNNGV. The CDR3 covers 15 residues. Deletions cut 1 base from V and 2 bases from J, with 9 bases between. CDR3: CASSLGPSGNQPQHF. As DNA, the CDR3 is TGTGCCAGCAGCTTAGGCCCCTCCGGCAATCAGCCCCAGCATTTT.

The rearrangement joins TRBV6-5 to TRBJ2-5, with 9 positions matching TRBD1. The CDR3 loop spans 16 amino acids. Germline assignment: CDR1 MNHEY and CDR2 SVGAGI. Germline trimming cut 6 bases from V and 7 bases from J; bases unmatched to any gene: 15. The CDR3 coding sequence is TGTGCCAGCAGCTACAGGGACAGGGCCGAGCGGGGGACCCAGTACTTC. It codes for CASSYRDRAERGTQYF.

This clone has a single count. The chain links TRBV5-1 to TRBJ1-4, with D maybe TRBD1 (5 bases). The CDR3 is 14 residues long. Trimming took 2 bases from V and 7 from J, leaving 12 bases between them. CDR1 and CDR2 from the germline V gene are SGHRS and YFSETQ. CDR3 in amino acids: CASSLGARGEKLFF. For the CDR3, the DNA is TGCGCCAGCAGCTTAGGGGCGCGGGGTGAAAAACTGTTTTTT.